The 15 T cell receptor beta chains in this list originate from one sample, sequenced in a study of T cells in women clearing cervical HPV infection. Data came from immunoSEQ multiplex PCR; TCRdb stores just in-frame clones and leaves some out. The repertoire table contains around 13,000 clones. Sequences were obtained from blood buffy coat. These receptors were obtained from a woman aged 18 to 75 with a cervical HPV16 infection that either progressed to CIN3+ or cleared (not recorded which).

On this clone: Read sequence stops 3 residues before the CDR3 end, and the germline J gene provides the missing end. The J gene is TRBJ1-1, the V gene TRBV5-1; a possible D gene is TRBD1 (5 bases). The CDR3 is 12 amino acids. The germline gives CDR1 SGHRS, CDR2 YFSETQ. The CDR3: CASRPDSSEAFF. CDR3 DNA, as far as it was read: TGCGCCAGCAGGCCTGACAGTTCAGAA.

As regards this clone: The CDR3 extends 3 residues past the end of the read, so its final part is completed from the germline J gene. V usage is TRBV5-1 and J usage is TRBJ2-1, with a possible D match to TRBD1 (6 bases). The CDR3 covers 13 residues. Trimming shortened V by 6 bases and J by 8 bases, and 15 bases separated the two germline ends. Germline CDR1 SGHRS, CDR2 YFSETQ. The sequenced CDR3 bases are TGCGCCAGCAATCAGGGGCAGTTCGATGAG. It is translated as CASNQGQFDE. The whole CDR3 sequence is CASNQGQFDEQFF.

About this clone: The read ends 3 residues early relative to the CDR3; the germline J gene fills the gap. The chain couples TRBV2 to TRBJ1-1; 9 bases agree with TRBD1. The CDR3 sequence is 13 residues long. Germline V gene sequence: CDR1 SNHLY, CDR2 FYNNEI. V was pared by 7 bases and J by 4 bases, with 4 bases of the junction left unmatched. The part of the CDR3 DNA that was read is TGTGCCAGCAAGGGGGACAGGGCCACTGAA. The encoded protein is CASKGDRATE. In full, the CDR3 reads CASKGDRATEAFF.

On this clone itself: The read comes to an end 3 residues before the CDR3 does, leaving the germline J gene to fill in the end. This chain uses TRBV5-1 with TRBJ2-6, with 7 bases aligning to TRBD2. In germline, CDR1 is SGHRS, CDR2 YFSETQ. After removal of 5 bases from V and 2 bases from J, the junction contained 1 base not matched to a gene. CDR3 length: 14 residues. The CDR3 loop reads CASSGGAGANVLTF. The part of the CDR3 DNA that was read is TGCGCCAGCAGTGGGGGGGCTGGGGCCAACGTC.

Notes on this clone: Read sequence stops 3 residues before the CDR3 end, and the germline J gene provides the missing end. This chain uses TRBV6-1 with TRBJ1-2, with TRBD1 as a possible D gene (5 bases). CDR3 size: 15 residues. Per the germline V gene, CDR1 is MNHNS and CDR2 is SASEGT. The CDR3 here is CASSEAQGSYNDYTF. CDR3 bases read: TGTGCCAGCAGTGAAGCGCAGGGATCCTACAATGAC.

To note about this clone: The CDR3 extends 3 residues past the end of the read, so its final part is completed from the germline J gene. V is TRBV5-1 and J is TRBJ2-7, with 11 bases matching TRBD1. The length of the CDR3 is 14 residues. Germline V gives CDR1 SGHRS, CDR2 YFSETQ. With 3 bases clipped from V and 5 bases from J, the junction kept 4 bases outside the gene matches. Incomplete CDR3 DNA: TGCGCCAGCAGCTGGGGACAGGGGGGGAACGAG. Its translation is CASSWGQGGNE. The whole CDR3 is CASSWGQGGNEQYF. The variable domain in full, completed from reference TRBV5-1 and TRBJ2-7, reads KAGVTQTPRYLIKTRGQQVTLSCSPISGHRSVSWYQQTPGQGLQFLFEYFSETQRNKGNFPGRFSGRQFSNSRSEMNVSTLELGDSALYLCASSWGQGGNEQYFGPGTRLTVT.

Notes on this clone: The read halts 3 residues ahead of the CDR3 end, with the missing end drawn from the germline J gene. This chain uses TRBV6-2 or TRBV6-3 with TRBJ2-2; D may be TRBD1 (5 bases). Germline V gene sequence: CDR1 MNHEY, CDR2 SVGEGT. This CDR3 contains 14 residues. CDR3 bases read: TGTGCCAGCAGACAACAGGTTTCAGGTTCACCG. Translation gives CASRQQVSGSP. The whole CDR3 protein reads CASRQQVSGSPLFF.

Remarks on this clone: The CDR3 end is not reached by the read, which stops 3 residues before it; the germline J gene fills it in. The chain couples TRBV5-1 to TRBJ2-1, with D maybe TRBD1 (6 bases). Germline V gene sequence: CDR1 SGHRS, CDR2 YFSETQ. The V gene lost 4 bases and the J gene lost 6 bases, with 11 bases spanning the gap. This CDR3 is built from 13 residues. The CDR3 region is CASSGGQTNEQFF. CDR3 DNA (partial): TGCGCCAGCAGCGGCGGACAGACCAATGAG.

Comments on this clone: The CDR3 end lies 3 residues beyond the end of the read and is filled in from the germline J gene. The chain uses TRBV29-1 and TRBJ1-2, with 7 nucleotides matching TRBD1. Germline V CDR1 and CDR2: SQVTM, ANQGSEA. This CDR3 has 12 residues. CDR3 residues: CSVAGQVRGYTF. The covered CDR3 bases are TGCAGCGTTGCCGGACAGGTCCGGGGC.

In regard to this clone: The read finishes 3 residues shy of the CDR3 end, and the germline J gene is used to complete it. V gene TRBV5-1 combines with J gene TRBJ2-1; 7 bases match TRBD2. Losses at the gene ends were 6 bases for V and 4 bases for J; bases not matched to a gene: 7. The germline V gene encodes CDR1 SGHRS and CDR2 YFSETQ. The length of the CDR3 is 14 residues. This CDR3 reads CASNPQRGYNEQFF. CDR3 bases read: TGCGCCAGCAATCCGCAGCGGGGTTACAATGAG.

Concerning this clone: The sequence runs out 3 residues before the end of the CDR3; the remainder is reconstructed from the germline J gene. This chain uses TRBV28 with TRBJ2-3; D call uncertain. Germline CDR1 reads MDHEN; CDR2 reads SYDVKM. V was trimmed by 4 bases and J by 2 bases, leaving 4 bases between them. The CDR3 extends over 12 amino acids. CDR3 DNA (partial): TGTGCCAGCAGTTCCTACACAGATACG. Translated, it gives CASSSYTDT. The complete CDR3 sequence is CASSSYTDTQYF.

The CDR3 bases that were read are TGCAGTGCCACCGGGGACTACGAG. Its translation: CSATGDYE. The full CDR3 sequence reads CSATGDYEQYF. The chain couples TRBV20-1 to TRBJ2-7; TRBD2 is a possible D gene (5 bases). From the germline J gene comes the end of the CDR3, since the read stops 3 residues before it. This CDR3 contains 11 residues. The germline V and J ends were trimmed by 6 bases and 3 bases, with 9 bases remaining between them. Germline values: CDR1 DFQATT, CDR2 SNEGSKA (reference sequence).

In the case of this clone: With the read ending 3 residues before the CDR3 end, the germline J gene is used to fill in that end. The chain joins TRBV5-1 to TRBJ2-2; D ambiguous. Germline V gene data show CDR1 as SGHRS and CDR2 as YFSETQ. The CDR3 covers 15 residues. The CDR3 bases that were read are TGCGCCAGCAGCTTGGCCCCGGGTCCGGATGAAAAG. This codes for CASSLAPGPDEK. The full CDR3 protein reads CASSLAPGPDEKLFF.

About this clone: The read halts 3 residues ahead of the CDR3 end, with the missing end drawn from the germline J gene. The chain has TRBV27 and TRBJ1-1, with D possibly being TRBD1 (5 bases). Germline V gene lookup returns CDR1 MNHEY and CDR2 SMNVEV (reference sequence). V lost 6 bases and J lost 5, with 13 bases in between. The CDR3 contains 13 residues. CDR3 region: CASRAGRGTEAFF. The sequenced CDR3 bases are TGTGCCAGCAGGGCGGGGCGTGGGACTGAA.

The part of the CDR3 DNA that was read is TGCAGTGTCAGTTCCTCCCGCTATGGC. Its protein product is CSVSSSRYG. The full CDR3 protein is CSVSSSRYGYTF. This sequence joins TRBV20-1 and TRBJ1-2; the D is unclear. The read falls 3 residues short of the CDR3 end, and the missing part is taken from the germline J gene. The CDR3 runs to 12 residues. V was cut by 7 bases and J by 4 bases, with 13 bases left in between. The germline V gene has CDR1 DFQATT and CDR2 SNEGSKA (reference sequence).